This entry concerns a single TCR beta chain. Assay: immunoSEQ multiplex PCR; the TCRdb copy retains only in-frame clones and omits some. The top ten clones hold less than 8% of a sample with roughly 160,000 clones, over 75% of them seen once. This entry is derived from a study of blood T cell repertoires in COVID-19. The ends lost 0 bases at V and 8 bases at J; junction bases unmatched: 5. CDR1 and CDR2 (germline): MNHNY, SVGAGI (reference sequence). The CDR3 covers 15 residues. The V and J genes are TRBV6-6 and TRBJ1-4, with 8 bases fitting TRBD1. This clonotype was sampled from a man older than 75 with COVID-19, enrolled during active disease. The sequencing sample was made of peripheral blood. CDR3 DNA sequence: TGTGCCAGCAGTTACTCCGACAGGGGAGTCGAAAAACTGTTTTTT. Its translation is CASSYSDRGVEKLFF.